The 27 T cell receptor beta chains reported below all come from one sample, sequenced in a study of stem cell transplantation in POMP-related autoinflammatory disease. Data came from immunoSEQ multiplex PCR; TCRdb stores just in-frame clones and leaves some out. The table records some 10,000 clones, roughly 77% of them present only once. The sample consisted of CD4+ T cells from PBMCs, taken after stem cell transplantation. These receptors were collected from a human patient with POMP-related autoinflammation and immune dysregulation (PRAID). Some T cells here may be from the graft donor.

This chain uses TRBV7-3 with TRBJ2-2; 9 bases agree with TRBD2. This CDR3 is 18 amino acids long. V lost 1 base, J lost 8 bases, and 14 bases stayed unmatched. CDR1 and CDR2 (germline): SGHTA, FQGTGA. The CDR3 nucleotides are TGTGCCAGCAGCTTAAACCTCCCTAGCGGGGCCGGTGGAGGGGAGCTGTTTTTT. Protein product: CASSLNLPSGAGGGELFF.

The chain uses TRBV18 and TRBJ2-1, with TRBD2 matching over 9 bases. This CDR3 has 18 residues. In germline, CDR1 is KGHSH, CDR2 LQKENI. Losses at the gene ends were 1 base for V and 0 bases for J; bases not matched to a gene: 7. CDR3 loop: CASSPRVRGRVSYNEQFF. The CDR3 DNA sequence: TGTGCCAGCTCACCACGGGTTCGCGGGAGGGTCTCCTACAATGAGCAGTTCTTC.

The chain joins TRBV19 to TRBJ2-2; tentative D call: TRBD1 (5 bases). This CDR3 is 17 amino acids long. The germline V gene has CDR1 LNHDA and CDR2 SQIVND (reference sequence). V lost 7 bases to trimming and J lost 3 bases, with 21 bases between them. The CDR3 region has the DNA TGTGCCAGTACCATGGGGCAGAAGTTATACTACACCGGGGAGCTGTTTTTT. Translation gives CASTMGQKLYYTGELFF.

The chain recombines TRBV6-6 with TRBJ1-5; 10 nucleotides match TRBD1. CDR1 MNHNY and CDR2 SVGAGI come from the germline V gene (reference sequence). The CDR3 spans 14 residues. V lost 2 bases and J lost 6; bases outside the gene matches: 1. The CDR3 loop reads CASSYGTGAQPQHF. The DNA for the CDR3 is TGTGCCAGCAGTTACGGGACAGGGGCTCAGCCCCAGCATTTT.

This chain connects TRBV3-1 (or the pseudogene TRBV3-2) to TRBJ2-7; 8 bases map to TRBD2. V shed 2 bases, J shed 5 bases, and the junction held 14 bases outside the gene matches. Germline CDR1 reads LGHDT; CDR2 reads YNNKEL (reference sequence). The CDR3 is made up of 17 amino acids. The CDR3 DNA is TGTGCCAGCAGCCAACGGGTTTTCGGGGGGGCGCACGACGAGCAGTACTTC. This translates into CASSQRVFGGAHDEQYF.

The rearrangement links TRBV7-8 to TRBJ2-3; the D gene is possibly TRBD1 (6 bases). Germline lookup yields CDR1 SGHVS and CDR2 FQNEAQ. CDR3 length: 15 residues. With 1 base removed from V and 4 bases from J, the gap between germline ends came to 12 bases. Written as DNA, the CDR3 is TGTGCCAGCAGCTTAGGGGGGCTGAGCGCAGATACGCAGTATTTT. It encodes CASSLGGLSADTQYF.

The chain couples TRBV6-5 to TRBJ2-1, with D perhaps given as TRBD1 or TRBD2 (5 bases each). The CDR3 is 14 amino acids. The germline V and J ends were trimmed by 4 bases and 6 bases, with 13 bases remaining between them. Germline-derived CDR1 and CDR2 are MNHEY and SVGAGI. The CDR3 reads CASSWRSGANEQFF. DNA for the CDR3: TGTGCCAGCAGTTGGCGGTCCGGGGCCAATGAGCAGTTCTTC.

The gene calls are TRBV6-4 and TRBJ2-1; TRBD2 aligns across 13 bases. CDR1 is MRHNA, CDR2 SNTAGT, per germline. CDR3 length equals 18 residues. V shed 4 bases, J shed 6 bases, and the junction held 12 bases outside the gene matches. The CDR3 is CASSAQPGLAGVGNEQFF. The CDR3 DNA reads as TGTGCCAGCAGTGCTCAACCCGGACTAGCGGGAGTAGGCAATGAGCAGTTCTTC.

The rearrangement links TRBV18 to TRBJ1-1; no clear D gene. Germline lookup yields CDR1 KGHSH and CDR2 LQKENI. This CDR3 region has 16 residues. Trimming stripped 5 bases from V and 6 bases from J, with 22 bases between. DNA of the CDR3: TGTGCCAGCTCATCTATTTACGGATTTGAAGGGCCTGAAGCTTTCTTT. It yields the protein CASSSIYGFEGPEAFF.

The chain uses TRBV30 and TRBJ1-3; D is ambiguous. The germline CDR1 and CDR2 sequences are GTSNPN and SVGIG (reference sequence). The ends were cut back, 1 base at V and 5 bases at J, with 0 bases in the middle. CDR3 size: 10 residues. This CDR3 reads CAWSGNTIYF. The CDR3 DNA sequence: TGTGCCTGGAGTGGAAACACCATATATTTT.

The gene calls are TRBV2 and TRBJ1-3; D perhaps matches TRBD1 (5 bases). Germline values: CDR1 SNHLY, CDR2 FYNNEI. The ends were cut back, 5 bases at V and 0 bases at J, with 11 bases in the middle. CDR3 size: 15 residues. The CDR3 region has the DNA TGTGCCAGCAGTCAGACAGCCTACTCTGGAAACACCATATATTTT. It codes for CASSQTAYSGNTIYF. The full variable domain, completed using reference TRBV2 and TRBJ1-3, is EPEVTQTPSHQVTQMGQEVILRCVPISNHLYFYWYRQILGQKVEFLVSFYNNEISEKSEIFDDQFSVERPDGSNFTLKIRSTKLEDSAMYFCASSQTAYSGNTIYFGEGSWLTVV.

J is TRBJ2-6 and V is TRBV11-2, with 8 bases aligning to TRBD2. J lost 1 base, V lost 6 bases, and 8 bases had no gene match. CDR3 length equals 17 residues. Germline CDR1 reads SGHAT; CDR2 reads FQNNGV. The CDR3 loop is CASRTPGTRSGANVLTF. CDR3 DNA sequence: TGTGCCAGCAGAACCCCCGGGACTAGATCTGGGGCCAACGTCCTGACTTTC.

The rearrangement joins TRBV19 to TRBJ1-5; no reliable D call. The CDR3 is 12 amino acids. Per germline, CDR1 LNHDA and CDR2 SQIVND (reference sequence). V was cut by 7 bases and J by 6 bases, with 10 bases left in between. CDR3 in amino acids: CASTLGGQPQHF. The DNA for the CDR3 is TGTGCCAGTACCTTAGGAGGTCAGCCCCAGCATTTT.

This clone occurred once. V gene TRBV27 combines with J gene TRBJ2-7; 9 nucleotides line up with TRBD1. V dropped 1 base and J dropped 6; count of bases not matched to a gene: 4. The CDR3 has 14 residues. The germline CDR1 and CDR2 sequences are MNHEY and SMNVEV (reference sequence). For the CDR3, the DNA is TGTGCCAGCAGTTTATACAGGGGGCCCTCCGAGCAGTACTTC. It encodes CASSLYRGPSEQYF.

The sample holds a few counts of this clone. This rearrangement joins TRBV9 to TRBJ2-3; no clear D gene. The length of the CDR3 is 13 residues. V was shortened by 0 bases and J by 1 base, with 3 bases between the two germline ends. Germline V gene sequence: CDR1 SGDLS, CDR2 YYNGEE. CDR3 protein: CASSVVGTDTQYF. CDR3 sequence (DNA): TGTGCCAGCAGCGTAGTAGGCACAGATACGCAGTATTTT.

This chain links TRBV2 with TRBJ2-7, with D hard to call. The germline V and J ends were trimmed by 7 bases and 0 bases, with 10 bases remaining between them. Germline lookup yields CDR1 SNHLY and CDR2 FYNNEI. This CDR3 spans 13 amino acids. The CDR3 region has the DNA TGTGCCAGCACAGCAACCCCCTCCTACGAGCAGTACTTC. Its translation is CASTATPSYEQYF.

The chain joins TRBV7-8 to TRBJ1-1, with D perhaps TRBD1 (6 bases). V lost 0 bases and J 4 bases, leaving 15 bases between the germline ends. This CDR3 has 16 amino acids. Germline loops: CDR1 SGHVS, CDR2 FQNEAQ. CDR3 residues: CASSLANGGASTEAFF. In DNA, the CDR3 is TGTGCCAGCAGCTTAGCGAATGGGGGGGCAAGCACTGAAGCTTTCTTT.

This chain uses TRBV5-8 with TRBJ1-5, with D maybe TRBD1 (6 bases). The CDR3 runs 15 residues. Per the germline V gene, CDR1 is SGHTS and CDR2 is YDEGEE. The V and J ends lost 1 base and 0 bases respectively, with 8 bases between them. CDR3 region: CASSLTGNSNQPQHF. DNA for the CDR3: TGTGCCAGCAGCTTGACAGGGAATAGCAATCAGCCCCAGCATTTT.

By sample fraction, this clone is medium-sized. The gene calls are TRBV6-5 and TRBJ1-5; D is uncertain. Looked up from germline, CDR1 is MNHEY and CDR2 is SVGAGI. V was pared by 3 bases and J by 3 bases, with 9 bases between. The CDR3 loop spans 14 amino acids. The CDR3 region is CASSYSGDNQPQHF. CDR3 in DNA: TGTGCCAGCAGTTATTCAGGAGACAATCAGCCCCAGCATTTT.

This chain links TRBV28 with TRBJ2-7, with D unresolved. From germline, CDR1 is MDHEN and CDR2 SYDVKM. Trimming removed 8 bases from V and 3 bases from J, with 11 bases in between. CDR3 length: 12 amino acids. Here the CDR3 DNA reads TGTGCCAGCGGCCGGCAAGGCTACGAGCAGTACTTC. This encodes CASGRQGYEQYF.

The genes are TRBV5-1 and TRBJ2-1; TRBD2 agrees at 13 bases. CDR3 length equals 15 residues. Unmatched junction bases numbered 8, after V lost 4 bases and J lost 10 bases. The germline CDR1 and CDR2 sequences are SGHRS and YFSETQ. CDR3 nucleotide sequence: TGCGCCAGCAGCCAGGTTGGACTAGCGGGAGAGGAGCAGTTCTTC. This sequence encodes CASSQVGLAGEEQFF.

The gene calls are TRBV7-3 and TRBJ2-1; TRBD2 matches 12 bases. The trim removed 4 bases at V and 5 bases at J, leaving 6 bases unmatched. The CDR3 totals 16 residues. Germline CDR1 is SGHTA and CDR2 is FQGTGA. CDR3 bases: TGTGCCAGCAGCTCCGGACTAGCGGGATTCCACAATGAGCAGTTCTTC. This gives the protein CASSSGLAGFHNEQFF.

This clone has more than one count but fewer than ten. The chain links TRBV5-3 to TRBJ2-7; 10 nucleotides agree with TRBD2. Being an ORF, TRBV5-3 has a function that is uncertain. The CDR3 has 17 residues. Losses at the gene ends were 4 bases for V and 2 bases for J; bases not matched to a gene: 12. In nucleotides, the CDR3 is TGTGCCAGAAGCCCTCAGGCTAGCGGGAGTCGAACCTACGAGCAGTACTTC. This translates into CARSPQASGSRTYEQYF.

The CDR3 DNA is TGCAGCGTTGGGGGGAACAGGGAAAACGTGAACACTGAAGCTTTCTTT. It specifies CSVGGNRENVNTEAFF. The rearrangement links TRBV29-1 to TRBJ1-1; TRBD1 might be the D (6 bases). The CDR3 length is 16 residues. Germline lookup yields CDR1 SQVTM and CDR2 ANQGSEA. V lost 4 bases and J lost 0, with 18 bases in between.

This clone was detected once. The chain combines TRBV11-2 with TRBJ2-2; 8 bases map to TRBD1. The germline V gene encodes CDR1 SGHAT and CDR2 FQNNGV. J was trimmed by 4 bases and V by 7 bases; bases with no gene match: 17. The CDR3 loop spans 18 amino acids. DNA for the CDR3: TGTGCCAGCAAAACTACTCCCGGTGGACAGGGTTTCACCGGGGAGCTGTTTTTT. This encodes CASKTTPGGQGFTGELFF.

This rearrangement joins TRBV9 to TRBJ2-2, with TRBD2 matching over 9 bases. The CDR3 contains 17 residues. Germline loops: CDR1 SGDLS, CDR2 YYNGEE. Trimming at V came to 8 bases and at J to 8 bases, leaving 19 bases not matched to a gene. The CDR3 sequence is CASSGPYSGSEAGELFF. As DNA, the CDR3 is TGTGCCAGTTCCGGCCCCTATAGCGGGAGTGAAGCAGGGGAGCTGTTTTTT.

The V and J genes are TRBV7-9 and TRBJ2-1; 9 bases align to TRBD1. V trimming: 0 bases; J trimming: 0 bases; junction bases outside the gene matches: 9. The CDR3 contains 19 residues. Per the germline V gene, CDR1 is SEHNR and CDR2 is FQNEAQ (reference sequence). The CDR3 loop reads CASSLARSGTGSSYNEQFF. For the CDR3, the DNA is TGTGCCAGCAGCTTAGCCCGTTCCGGGACAGGGAGCTCCTACAATGAGCAGTTCTTC.